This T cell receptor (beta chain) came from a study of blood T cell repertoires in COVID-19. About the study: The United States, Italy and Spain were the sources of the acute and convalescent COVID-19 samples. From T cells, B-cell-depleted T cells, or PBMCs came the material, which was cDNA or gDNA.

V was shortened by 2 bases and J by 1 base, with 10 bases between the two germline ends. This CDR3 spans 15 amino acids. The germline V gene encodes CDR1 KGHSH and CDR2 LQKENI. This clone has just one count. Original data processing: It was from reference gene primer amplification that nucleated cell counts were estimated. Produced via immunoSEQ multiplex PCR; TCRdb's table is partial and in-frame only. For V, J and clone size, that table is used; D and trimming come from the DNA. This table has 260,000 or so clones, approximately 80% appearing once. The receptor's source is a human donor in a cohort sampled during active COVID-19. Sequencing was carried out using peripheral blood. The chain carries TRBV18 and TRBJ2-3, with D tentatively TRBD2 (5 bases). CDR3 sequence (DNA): TGTGCCAGCTCACCATACGGGGTGGGCACAGATACGCAGTATTTT. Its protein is CASSPYGVGTDTQYF.